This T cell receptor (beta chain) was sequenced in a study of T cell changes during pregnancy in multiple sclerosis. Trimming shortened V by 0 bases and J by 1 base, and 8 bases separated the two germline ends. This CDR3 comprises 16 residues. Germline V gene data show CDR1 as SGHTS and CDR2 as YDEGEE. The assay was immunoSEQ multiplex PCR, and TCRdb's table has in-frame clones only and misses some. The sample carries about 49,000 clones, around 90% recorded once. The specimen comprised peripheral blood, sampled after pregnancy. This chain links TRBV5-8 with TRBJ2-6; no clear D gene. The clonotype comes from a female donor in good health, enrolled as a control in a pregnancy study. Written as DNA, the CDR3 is TGTGCCAGCAGCTTGGCTGTATTATCTGGGGCCAACGTCCTGACTTTC. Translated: CASSLAVLSGANVLTF. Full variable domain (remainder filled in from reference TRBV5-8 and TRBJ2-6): EAGVTQSPTHLIKTRGQQATLRCSPISGHTSVYWYQQALGLGLQFLLWYDEGEERNRGNFPPRFSGRQFPNYSSELNVNALELEDSALYLCASSLAVLSGANVLTFGAGSRLTVL.